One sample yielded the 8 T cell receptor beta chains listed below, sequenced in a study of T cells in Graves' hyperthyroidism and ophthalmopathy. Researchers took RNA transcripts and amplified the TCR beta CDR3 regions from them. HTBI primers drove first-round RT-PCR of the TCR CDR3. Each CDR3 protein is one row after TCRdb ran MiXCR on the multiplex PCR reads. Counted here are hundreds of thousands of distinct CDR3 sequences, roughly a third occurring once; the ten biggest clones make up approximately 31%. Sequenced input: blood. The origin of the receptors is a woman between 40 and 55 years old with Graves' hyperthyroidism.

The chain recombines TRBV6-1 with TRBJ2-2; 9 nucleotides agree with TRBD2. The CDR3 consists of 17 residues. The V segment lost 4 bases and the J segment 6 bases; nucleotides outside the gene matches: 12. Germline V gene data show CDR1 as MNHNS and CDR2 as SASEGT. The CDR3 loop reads CASSVAVGLAFSGELFF. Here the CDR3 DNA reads TGTGCCAGCAGTGTAGCGGTTGGACTAGCGTTTTCCGGGGAGCTGTTTTTT.

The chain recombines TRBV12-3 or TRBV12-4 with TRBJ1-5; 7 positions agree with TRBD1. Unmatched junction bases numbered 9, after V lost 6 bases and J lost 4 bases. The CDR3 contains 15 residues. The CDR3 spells CASSRQGIANQPQHF. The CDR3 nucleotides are TGTGCCAGCAGCCGACAGGGAATAGCAAATCAGCCCCAGCATTTT.

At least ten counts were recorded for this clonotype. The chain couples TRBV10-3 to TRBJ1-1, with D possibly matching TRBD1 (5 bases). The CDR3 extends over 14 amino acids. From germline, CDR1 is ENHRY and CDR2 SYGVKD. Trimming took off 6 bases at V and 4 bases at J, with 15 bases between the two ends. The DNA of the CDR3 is TGTGCCATCAGCCGAGAAGGGGCTGGCACTGAAGCTTTCTTT. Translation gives CAISREGAGTEAFF.

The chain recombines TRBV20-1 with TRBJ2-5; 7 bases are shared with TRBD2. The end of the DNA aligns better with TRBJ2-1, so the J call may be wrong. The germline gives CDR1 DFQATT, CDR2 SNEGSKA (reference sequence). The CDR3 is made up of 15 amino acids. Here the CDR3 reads CSARDPQRDNNEQFF. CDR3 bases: TGCAGTGCTAGAGATCCCCAGCGGGATAACAATGAGCAGTTCTTC.

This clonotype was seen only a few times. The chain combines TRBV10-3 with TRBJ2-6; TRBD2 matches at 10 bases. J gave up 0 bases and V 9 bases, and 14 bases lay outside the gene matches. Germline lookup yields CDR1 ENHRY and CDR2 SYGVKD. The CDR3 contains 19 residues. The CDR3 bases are TGTGCCATATCAAGTACTAGCGGGACTCTCAGCTCTGGGGCCAACGTCCTGACTTTC. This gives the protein CAISSTSGTLSSGANVLTF.

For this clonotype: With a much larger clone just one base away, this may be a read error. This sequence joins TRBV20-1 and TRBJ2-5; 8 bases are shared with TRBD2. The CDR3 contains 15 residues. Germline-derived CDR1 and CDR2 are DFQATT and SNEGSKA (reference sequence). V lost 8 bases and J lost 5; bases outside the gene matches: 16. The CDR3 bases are TGCAGTTCACCGATCCTAACGGGAGGGCAGGAGACCCAGTACTTC. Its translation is CSSPILTGGQETQYF.

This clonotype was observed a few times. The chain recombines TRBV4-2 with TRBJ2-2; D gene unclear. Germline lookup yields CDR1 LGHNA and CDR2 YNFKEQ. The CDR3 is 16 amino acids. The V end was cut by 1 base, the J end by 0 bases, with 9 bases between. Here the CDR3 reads CASSQVDTANTGELFF. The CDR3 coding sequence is TGTGCCAGCAGCCAAGTAGACACGGCGAACACCGGGGAGCTGTTTTTT.

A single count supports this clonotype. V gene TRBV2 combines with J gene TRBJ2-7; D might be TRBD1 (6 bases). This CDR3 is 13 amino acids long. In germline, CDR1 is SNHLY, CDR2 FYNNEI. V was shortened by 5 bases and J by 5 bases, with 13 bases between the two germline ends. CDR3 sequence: CASSQGGVDEQYF. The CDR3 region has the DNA TGTGCCAGCAGTCAAGGGGGTGTCGACGAGCAGTACTTC.